This TCR beta chain was identified in a study of blood T cell repertoires in COVID-19. This CDR3 spans 13 amino acids. Germline V gene data show CDR1 as KGHSH and CDR2 as LQKENI. V lost 4 bases, J lost 1 base, and 4 bases lay in between. Only in-frame clones appear in the TCRdb table, and some are missing; sequencing was by immunoSEQ multiplex PCR. The repertoire has around 470,000 clones, roughly 88% of them found once; the top ten carry 0.6% to 0.7%. V usage is TRBV18 and J usage is TRBJ2-2, with no clear D. The sequence came from a man aged 18 to 30 who had recovered from COVID-19. Input material: PBMCs or T cells enriched from blood (not recorded which). Written as DNA, the CDR3 is TGTGCCAGCTCACAGCTGAACACCGGGGAGCTGTTTTTT. It translates to CASSQLNTGELFF.